Listed here are 25 T cell receptor beta chains from one sample, sequenced in a study of human T cells and chemical hapten exposure. Time point in this sample: pre-sensitization, week 0. As for treatment: therapeutic diphenylcyclopropenone sensitization with weekly scalp DPC. One entry per CDR3 protein, called by TCRdb with MiXCR from the RACE reads. The sample yields tens of thousands of distinct CDR3 sequences, about a tenth seen once. The source material was whole blood, sampled in connection with sensitization to the hapten diphenylcyclopropenone (DPC). These receptors all come from a woman in her forties or fifties with alopecia areata. Some clones in this sample may be carry-over from other donors' samples.

Many counts were recorded for this clonotype. This rearrangement joins TRBV28 to TRBJ2-1; 7 positions agree with TRBD2. The CDR3 is made up of 14 amino acids. The V segment lost 6 bases and the J segment 8 bases; nucleotides outside the gene matches: 10. Per germline, CDR1 MDHEN and CDR2 SYDVKM. The CDR3 nucleotides read TGTGCCAGCAGACCCGGGACTACCCGTGATGAGCAGTTCTTC. It encodes CASRPGTTRDEQFF.

This clonotype was recorded many times. This chain connects TRBV29-1 to TRBJ2-1, with a possible D match to TRBD2 (6 bases). CDR3 length: 15 residues. Germline V lookup: CDR1 SQVTM, CDR2 ANQGSEA. Trimming pared 8 bases from V and 4 bases from J, leaving 21 bases between. CDR3 in amino acids: CSLSGPGRKYNEQFF. The CDR3 bases are TGCAGCTTATCCGGGCCAGGGAGGAAATACAATGAGCAGTTCTTC.

This clonotype was picked up many times. This chain joins TRBV9 and TRBJ2-3; TRBD2 agrees at 9 bases. This CDR3 is built from 16 residues. Looked up from germline, CDR1 is SGDLS and CDR2 is YYNGEE. Trimming at V came to 0 bases and at J to 6 bases, leaving 8 bases not matched to a gene. The CDR3 protein is CASSVGLAGRRDTQYF. As DNA, the CDR3 is TGTGCCAGCAGCGTAGGGCTAGCGGGGCGTAGGGATACGCAGTATTTT.

This clonotype came up many times. The genes are TRBV18 and TRBJ1-1; perhaps TRBD1 as D (5 bases). The CDR3 runs 14 residues. The ends were cut back, 2 bases at V and 5 bases at J, with 12 bases in the middle. Germline V gene lookup returns CDR1 KGHSH and CDR2 LQKENI. The CDR3 coding sequence is TGTGCCAGCTCACCAGATGGGGGGAAGACTGAAGCTTTCTTT. It is translated as CASSPDGGKTEAFF.

This clonotype was observed a few times. V and J are TRBV25-1 and TRBJ1-5; D not certain. Between the trimmed V and J ends, which lost 8 bases and 0 bases, there was a span of 8 bases. The germline CDR1 and CDR2 sequences are MGHDK and SYGVNS. This CDR3 has 13 residues. The CDR3 DNA is TGTGCCAGCGGCATGCATAGCAATCAGCCCCAGCATTTT. It encodes CASGMHSNQPQHF.

This clonotype was detected only a few times. The V call is TRBV11-3, the J call TRBJ1-1, with D unclear. CDR1 is SGHNT and CDR2 is YENEEA in the germline V gene. The CDR3 is 13 amino acids. The V end was cut by 3 bases, the J end by 5 bases, with 10 bases between. The CDR3 DNA is TGTGCCAGCAGCTTGCCGGGTGGGACTGAAGCTTTCTTT. Its protein product is CASSLPGGTEAFF.

There are many counts of this clonotype. CDR3 sequence (DNA): TGTGCCAGCAGCTTATCGTCCGGGACAGGGGAGTCCAATGAGCAGTTCTTC. Encoded protein: CASSLSSGTGESNEQFF. The chain uses TRBV7-3 and TRBJ2-1; TRBD1 matches 10 bases. This CDR3 contains 17 residues. Trimming at V came to 2 bases and at J to 6 bases, leaving 10 bases not matched to a gene. Per germline, CDR1 SGHTA and CDR2 FQGTGA.

There are a few counts of this clonotype. The chain is built from TRBV18 and TRBJ2-3; 10 bases map to TRBD2. Germline V lookup: CDR1 KGHSH, CDR2 LQKENI. The junction had 9 bases not matched to a gene; V was cut back by 0 bases and J by 0 bases. The CDR3 totals 19 residues. CDR3 sequence: CASSPPGLAGDSSTDTQYF. Here the CDR3 DNA reads TGTGCCAGCTCACCACCGGGCCTAGCGGGGGACTCTAGCACAGATACGCAGTATTTT.

This clonotype was counted at least ten times. The chain is built from TRBV5-4 and TRBJ1-2; a weak D match, TRBD1 (6 bases). Between the trimmed V and J ends, which lost 4 bases and 0 bases, there was a span of 10 bases. The CDR3 loop spans 14 amino acids. Germline V gene sequence: CDR1 SGHNT, CDR2 YYREEE (reference sequence). The CDR3 loop reads CASSATGTNYGYTF. The CDR3 DNA reads TGTGCCAGCAGCGCCACAGGGACTAACTATGGCTACACCTTC.

This clonotype appeared a few times. The J gene is TRBJ2-2, the V gene TRBV20-1; D unclear. Germline V lookup: CDR1 DFQATT, CDR2 SNEGSKA (reference sequence). The V and J ends lost 3 bases and 4 bases respectively, with 6 bases between them. The CDR3 is 12 amino acids. DNA of the CDR3: TGCAGTGCTAGTGGTGGCACCGGGGAGCTGTTTTTT. It is translated as CSASGGTGELFF.

This chain uses TRBV19 with TRBJ2-7, with TRBD1 identical over 7 bases. CDR1 and CDR2 (germline): LNHDA, SQIVND (reference sequence). This CDR3 region has 14 residues. J was trimmed by 0 bases and V by 7 bases; bases with no gene match: 6. The DNA of the CDR3 is TGTGCCAGTACCTCAACAGGGGACTCCTACGAGCAGTACTTC. Its protein product is CASTSTGDSYEQYF.

This clonotype was detected many times. This rearrangement joins TRBV28 to TRBJ2-7; D call uncertain. The V end was cut by 8 bases, the J end by 2 bases, with 19 bases between. The CDR3 totals 15 residues. CDR1 and CDR2 from the germline V gene are MDHEN and SYDVKM. The CDR3 loop reads CASSSRSGPPYEQYF. In DNA, the CDR3 is TGTGCCAGCTCTTCCCGTTCGGGTCCCCCCTACGAGCAGTACTTC.

Only a few counts were recorded for this clonotype. V is TRBV18 and J is TRBJ1-6; 7 nucleotides match TRBD1. V was pared by 3 bases and J by 6 bases, with 5 bases of the junction left unmatched. The CDR3 totals 15 residues. Per the germline V gene, CDR1 is KGHSH and CDR2 is LQKENI. The CDR3 coding sequence is TGTGCCAGCTCACCCGCTGGGACAGTTAATTCACCCCTCCACTTT. Translating it yields CASSPAGTVNSPLHF.

This sequence joins TRBV11-2 and TRBJ1-5; 7 bases agree with TRBD1. Looked up from germline, CDR1 is SGHAT and CDR2 is FQNNGV. This CDR3 is 14 amino acids long. Germline trimming cut 5 bases from V and 3 bases from J; bases unmatched to any gene: 4. The CDR3 sequence: CASSPGTVNQPQHF. DNA for the CDR3: TGTGCCAGCAGCCCCGGGACAGTCAATCAGCCCCAGCATTTT.

The V call is TRBV6-1, the J call TRBJ2-7, with TRBD1 identical over 9 bases. V lost 3 bases and J lost 2; bases outside the gene matches: 8. CDR1 is MNHNS and CDR2 is SASEGT in the germline V gene. The CDR3 length is 16 residues. The CDR3 bases are TGTGCCAGCAGTGACGACAACAGGGGGCGAGCCTACGAGCAGTACTTC. It is translated as CASSDDNRGRAYEQYF.

The V and J genes are TRBV27 and TRBJ2-1; the D call may be TRBD1 or TRBD2 (6 bases each). The V gene's germline CDR1 is MNHEY and CDR2 SMNVEV (reference sequence). The CDR3 spans 15 residues. Between the trimmed V and J ends, which lost 6 bases and 9 bases, there was a span of 21 bases. CDR3 sequence: CASSLWDTGAVEQFF. As DNA, the CDR3 is TGTGCCAGCAGCCTCTGGGACACGGGGGCCGTTGAGCAGTTCTTC.

This chain joins TRBV7-3 and TRBJ2-3; D is undetermined. Germline assignment: CDR1 SGHTA and CDR2 FQGTGA. The CDR3 is 15 residues long. The V end was cut by 0 bases, the J end by 2 bases, with 9 bases between. The CDR3 loop reads CASSLTSSPTDTQYF. The CDR3, as DNA: TGTGCCAGCAGCTTAACTAGCAGCCCCACAGATACGCAGTATTTT.

This clonotype was counted many times. This rearrangement joins TRBV9 to TRBJ2-5; the D gene could be TRBD1 or TRBD2 (5 bases each). This CDR3 has 16 amino acids. The V gene's germline CDR1 is SGDLS and CDR2 YYNGEE. The ends were cut back, 4 bases at V and 2 bases at J, with 18 bases in the middle. For the CDR3, the DNA is TGTGCCAGCAGCCTAATGCCCGGGACCCTACAAGAGACCCAGTACTTC. Translated, it gives CASSLMPGTLQETQYF. Supplemented by reference TRBV9 and TRBJ2-5, the full variable domain reads DSGVTQTPKHLITATGQRVTLRCSPRSGDLSVYWYQQSLDQGLQFLIQYYNGEERAKGNILERFSAQQFPDLHSELNLSSLELGDSALYFCASSLMPGTLQETQYFGPGTRLLVL.

This clonotype was observed at least ten times. V gene TRBV7-6 combines with J gene TRBJ1-3, with unresolved D. Germline CDR1 is SGHVS and CDR2 is FNYEAQ. This CDR3 has 17 amino acids. Trimming removed 2 bases at V and 5 bases at J, with 19 bases between. CDR3 protein: CASSLKPGPPERNTIYF. The CDR3 region has the DNA TGTGCCAGCAGCTTAAAGCCCGGGCCCCCCGAGAGAAACACCATATATTTT.

This clonotype has at least ten counts. The genes are TRBV12-3 or TRBV12-4 and TRBJ2-1, with a weak D call TRBD1 (8 bases). V lost 4 bases to trimming and J lost 7 bases, with 17 bases between them. The CDR3 contains 15 residues. The chain's CDR3 is CASSWYRGGANEQFF. The DNA for the CDR3 is TGTGCCAGCAGTTGGTACAGGGGGGGAGCGAATGAGCAGTTCTTC.

Many counts were recorded for this clonotype. This chain uses TRBV20-1 with TRBJ1-5; 8 nucleotides agree with TRBD1. This CDR3 is built from 12 residues. The V gene end was trimmed by 5 bases and the J gene end by 7 bases; junction bases not matched to a gene: 4. From germline, CDR1 is DFQATT and CDR2 SNEGSKA (reference sequence). CDR3 sequence (DNA): TGCAGTGCTTCCCAGGGGGCACAGCCCCAGCATTTT. It specifies CSASQGAQPQHF.

The table lists this clonotype with many counts. The chain links TRBV29-1 to TRBJ2-3; D uncertain. Germline values: CDR1 SQVTM, CDR2 ANQGSEA. The V and J ends lost 5 bases and 2 bases respectively, with 11 bases between them. CDR3 length: 13 residues. The CDR3 coding sequence is TGCAGCGTTCGGCAGAAATTCACAGATACGCAGTATTTT. It is translated as CSVRQKFTDTQYF.

This clonotype was observed many times. This chain links TRBV2 with TRBJ2-1; TRBD2 matches 7 bases. In germline, CDR1 is SNHLY, CDR2 FYNNEI. Trimming took 6 bases from V and 6 from J; bases not matched to a gene: 14. This CDR3 has 16 residues. CDR3 DNA sequence: TGTGCCAGCAGAACGGGTTGGGCGGGAGTAAGCAATGAGCAGTTCTTC. Translated: CASRTGWAGVSNEQFF.

This clonotype was detected a few times. The chain uses TRBV6-2 or TRBV6-3 and TRBJ2-7, with D possibly TRBD2 on 6 matching bases. V was clipped by 0 bases and J by 1 base, with 16 bases between them. This CDR3 region has 17 residues. Germline CDR1 and CDR2: MNHEY and SVGEGT. The CDR3: CASSYSKSGEGSYEQYF. For the CDR3, the DNA is TGTGCCAGCAGTTACTCGAAGTCGGGAGAGGGATCCTACGAGCAGTACTTC.

As concerns this clonotype: A much larger clone lies one base from this, so it may be a read error. The chain uses TRBV7-9 and TRBJ2-3; 7 bases agree with TRBD2. Germline V CDR1 and CDR2: SEHNR, FQNEAQ (reference sequence). The CDR3 length is 15 residues. CDR3 DNA sequence: TGTACCAGCAGCTACGGCGGGGGAGGCACAGATACGCAGTATTTT. Translation: CTSSYGGGGTDTQYF.